This paragraph covers one T cell receptor beta chain sequence. This clonotype occurred many times. There is no known antigen for this receptor. Base qualities are not at hand, and no much larger clone is one base apart. The sample comes from a study of T-cell memory formation after mild COVID-19 (dated by TCRdb to 2020 to 2022). Context from the whole study: TCR sequence clusters from the two donors were largely donor specific. In a couple of donors, T-cell clones that expanded and contracted after mild COVID-19 were tracked by sequencing TCRalpha and TCRbeta repertoires over time. Two young, previously healthy adult volunteers made up the cohort, one male and one female. The research as a whole found: Only two mild cases were covered by the study, and larger cohorts that include severe cases with pre-infection samples were considered necessary. Balanced CD4/CD8 phenotypes were observed for clones contracting from day 15 to 85, whereas a bias towards CD4+ was observed for a second wave of clones expanding from day 15 to 37. Some responding clones were detected in pre-infection memory, suggesting pre-existing cross-reactive memory T cells joined the SARS-CoV-2 response. Contracting CD4+ clones turned up mainly in the CM and EM memory subsets, whereas EMRA was where CD8+ clones were enriched. Whether the second-wave clones peaking on day 37 were SARS-CoV-2 specific was not confirmed.

The reads were generated on an Illumina NovaSeq 6000. TCRalpha and TCRbeta cDNA libraries were built by 5'RACE with constant-segment primers, adding sample barcodes and unique molecular identifiers. RNA was extracted from every sample with Trizol reagent. Library amplification was performed in two PCR steps, and a second sample barcode and Illumina TruSeq adapters were introduced in the second step. The libraries were sequenced on an Illumina NovaSeq using 2 x 150 bp paired-end reads. In the source study's methods: Reads were demultiplexed and collapsed into UMI-guided consensus sequences with migec v1.2.7. With mixcr v2.1.11, UMI consensuses were aligned to TRA and TRB V and J templates and assembled into clonotypes. Clonotypes were classified as expanded or contracted when called significant by both edgeR and NoisET, with noise models trained on biological replicates. edgeR calls used a false discovery rate-adjusted p below 0.01 and a log2 fold-change threshold of 1. PCA with hierarchical clustering of max-normalized trajectories of the 1000 most abundant clonotypes was used as exploratory dynamics analysis. Each responding clone was given a CD4 or CD8 phenotype based on the CD4+ and CD8+ repertoires, which had been sequenced separately. Using fastp trimming at Q25 and MiXCR clonotype assembly, TCRdb reanalyzed the public sequencing data and kept in-frame beta chains. Identical CDR3 protein sequences are pooled into one entry, listed with their most common genes and DNA. The V and J calls, along with clone size, are taken from TCRdb and not from the paper's own processing. This sample has 40,000 or so distinct CDR3 sequences in its table, and approximately 7% of those were observed once. The ten largest clones add up to 0.79% of the sample.

PBMCs were isolated by Ficoll-Paque density gradient centrifugation. The germline V gene sets CDR1 to LGHNA and CDR2 to YNFKEQ. At the junction V is shortened by 0 bases and J by 2 bases, with 10 bases in between. From cysteine to phenylalanine, the CDR3 is 16 amino acids long. Just CDR3 DNA is preserved here, 48 bases in frame from base 1. The V gene is TRBV4-2 and the J gene is TRBJ2-2, with no reliable assignment of the D segment. The sequenced sample was PBMCs or a T cell subset sorted from them (not recorded which). This sequence originates from an adult who had mild COVID-19 (a few samples of this study predate the infection). The sample titles of this study are shuffled in the database, so cell type and time point are left out. The DNA is as follows: TGTGCCAGCAGCCAAGAAATCGGGTCAAACACCGGGGAGCTGTTTTTT. Translated, this gives CASSQEIGSNTGELFF.